A single sample is the source of the 27 T cell receptor beta chains below, sequenced in a study of T cell changes during pregnancy in multiple sclerosis. Sequenced by immunoSEQ multiplex PCR; TCRdb stores in-frame clones only, minus some. The data contain approximately 65,000 clones, about nine tenths of them singletons. The sequencing here drew on CD4+ T cells from peripheral blood mononuclear cells, taken in the first trimester of pregnancy. The receptors originated from a female donor with multiple sclerosis, enrolled in a pregnancy study.

CDR3 residues: CASSGGGSNQPQHF. DNA for the CDR3: TGTGCCAGCAGCGGGGGGGGTTCGAATCAGCCCCAGCATTTT. The genes are TRBV6-1 and TRBJ1-5; weak D call: TRBD1 (5 bases). The germline V gene encodes CDR1 MNHNS and CDR2 SASEGT. V lost 6 bases, J lost 4 bases, and 13 bases lay in between. There are 14 residues in the CDR3.

The sample holds one count of this clone. This sequence joins TRBV9 and TRBJ1-2, with no clear D. Germline-derived CDR1 and CDR2 are SGDLS and YYNGEE. The CDR3 contains 13 residues. The ends were cut back, 2 bases at V and 8 bases at J, with 13 bases in the middle. CDR3 in amino acids: CASSVEGDRGYTF. The CDR3 DNA is TGTGCCAGCAGCGTTGAGGGAGACCGGGGCTACACCTTC.

CDR3 bases: TGTGCCAGCAGCTTTGGGTTCCAGGGCCAAACCTATAATTCACCCCTCCACTTT. Translation: CASSFGFQGQTYNSPLHF. The chain links TRBV5-4 to TRBJ1-6; TRBD1 is a possible D gene (5 bases). Germline V gene sequence: CDR1 SGHNT, CDR2 YYREEE (reference sequence). V lost 2 bases and J 2 bases, leaving 17 bases between the germline ends. This CDR3 contains 18 residues. The whole variable domain, filled in from reference TRBV5-4 and TRBJ1-6, reads ETGVTQSPTHLIKTRGQQVTLRCSSQSGHNTVSWYQQALGQGPQFIFQYYREEENGRGNFPPRFSGLQFPNYSSELNVNALELDDSALYLCASSFGFQGQTYNSPLHFGNGTRLTVT.

This chain uses TRBV19 with TRBJ2-3; tentative D call: TRBD1 (6 bases). The germline V gene encodes CDR1 LNHDA and CDR2 SQIVND (reference sequence). The V gene lost 5 bases and the J gene lost 0 bases, with 12 bases spanning the gap. The CDR3 totals 15 residues. The DNA of the CDR3 is TGTGCCAGTAGTCTACAGGGACCCAGCACAGATACGCAGTATTTT. It is translated as CASSLQGPSTDTQYF.

The CDR3 DNA reads as TGTGCCAGCAGCTTATCAGGGGAGCTGTTTTTT. It translates to CASSLSGELFF. The chain combines TRBV5-6 with TRBJ2-2, with unresolved D. This CDR3 is 11 amino acids long. CDR1 is SGHDT, CDR2 YYEEEE, per germline. V was cut by 2 bases and J by 8 bases, with 4 bases left in between.

The chain joins TRBV5-1 to TRBJ2-5; 12 nucleotides align to TRBD2. The CDR3 totals 18 residues. The J segment lost 3 bases and the V segment lost 2 bases, leaving 11 bases of the junction unmatched. Germline CDR1 SGHRS, CDR2 YFSETQ. In DNA form, the CDR3 reads TGCGCCAGCAGCTTAGGACTAGCGGGGCGTACCGATAAAGAGACCCAGTACTTC. Its protein is CASSLGLAGRTDKETQYF.

This chain links TRBV9 with TRBJ2-1, with 12 positions matching TRBD2. The germline CDR1 and CDR2 sequences are SGDLS and YYNGEE. J was trimmed by 7 bases and V by 0 bases; bases with no gene match: 5. This CDR3 is built from 16 residues. The CDR3 nucleotides read TGTGCCAGCAGCGTAGACCTAGCGGGGGGGCAGAATGAGCAGTTCTTC. This codes for CASSVDLAGGQNEQFF.

CDR3 sequence (DNA): TGTGCCAGCGCTCCGGCGGGCCACACCGGGGAGCTGTTTTTT. Its protein product is CASAPAGHTGELFF. The J gene is TRBJ2-2, the V gene TRBV7-7, with D perhaps matching TRBD2 (5 bases). The CDR3 length is 14 residues. Trimming took off 8 bases at V and 3 bases at J, with 13 bases between the two ends. From germline, CDR1 is SSHAT and CDR2 FNYEAQ (reference sequence). Looking up the rest from reference TRBV7-7 and TRBJ2-2 gives the full variable domain: GAGVSQSPRYKVTKRGQDVTLRCDPISSHATLYWYQQALGQGPEFLTYFNYEAQPDKSGLPSDRFSAERPEGSISTLTIQRTEQRDSAMYRCASAPAGHTGELFFGEGSRLTVL.

The chain carries TRBV5-1 and TRBJ2-3; the match to TRBD1 covers 8 bases. The J segment lost 0 bases and the V segment lost 4 bases, leaving 7 bases of the junction unmatched. Looked up from germline, CDR1 is SGHRS and CDR2 is YFSETQ. The CDR3 is made up of 16 amino acids. The CDR3 region has the DNA TGCGCCAGCAGCATGGACAGGGCCTCTAGCACAGATACGCAGTATTTT. Amino acid sequence: CASSMDRASSTDTQYF.

V gene TRBV5-6 combines with J gene TRBJ1-3; D possibly corresponds to TRBD1 (5 bases). Trimming shortened V by 4 bases and J by 0 bases, and 14 bases separated the two germline ends. Looked up from germline, CDR1 is SGHDT and CDR2 is YYEEEE. This CDR3 has 16 residues. The chain's CDR3 is CASSRWGRNSGNTIYF. The DNA of the CDR3 is TGTGCCAGCAGCCGTTGGGGCAGGAACTCTGGAAACACCATATATTTT.

The V gene is TRBV19, the J gene TRBJ2-1; 7 bases map to TRBD1. The V segment lost 0 bases and the J segment 4 bases; nucleotides outside the gene matches: 12. Germline V gene data show CDR1 as LNHDA and CDR2 as SQIVND (reference sequence). The CDR3 has 18 amino acids. The CDR3 DNA sequence: TGTGCCAGTAGTATAGATCAGGGGGTAGTCAGGAGTTACAATGAGCAGTTCTTC. Its protein product is CASSIDQGVVRSYNEQFF.

The chain employs TRBV19 and TRBJ1-5, with a possible D match to TRBD1 (5 bases). CDR1 and CDR2 (germline): LNHDA, SQIVND (reference sequence). CDR3 length equals 16 residues. With 7 bases removed from V and 1 base from J, the gap between germline ends came to 17 bases. The CDR3 is CASKGDILRSNQPQHF. The CDR3 DNA follows: TGTGCCAGTAAAGGGGATATATTGCGGAGCAATCAGCCCCAGCATTTT.

The V and J genes are TRBV10-3 and TRBJ2-7; 7 nucleotides align to TRBD2. Trimming at V came to 9 bases and at J to 0 bases, leaving 8 bases not matched to a gene. The CDR3 length is 14 residues. Germline CDR1 reads ENHRY; CDR2 reads SYGVKD. CDR3 sequence reads: CAIARSGDSYEQYF. The CDR3 DNA sequence: TGTGCCATAGCCAGAAGCGGGGACTCCTACGAGCAGTACTTC.

The DNA of the CDR3 is TGTGCCAGTAGTCCAACAGGACAGGGGTTTCAGCCCCAGCATTTT. Amino acids: CASSPTGQGFQPQHF. The J gene is TRBJ1-5, the V gene TRBV19, with 9 bases fitting TRBD1. Germline lookup yields CDR1 LNHDA and CDR2 SQIVND (reference sequence). The V gene end was trimmed by 5 bases and the J gene end by 6 bases; junction bases not matched to a gene: 8. The CDR3 spans 15 residues.

The chain links TRBV6-1 to TRBJ1-4, with D possibly matching TRBD1 (5 bases). The CDR3 covers 15 residues. V was cut by 2 bases and J by 5 bases, with 12 bases left in between. In germline, CDR1 is MNHNS, CDR2 SASEGT. The CDR3 protein is CASSELWQGNEKLFF. The CDR3 nucleotides read TGTGCCAGCAGTGAACTTTGGCAGGGCAATGAAAAACTGTTTTTT.

The gene calls are TRBV18 and TRBJ1-5; the D is unclear. Germline CDR1 is KGHSH and CDR2 is LQKENI. Between the trimmed V and J ends, which lost 2 bases and 3 bases, there was a span of 8 bases. This CDR3 is 14 amino acids long. The CDR3 coding sequence is TGTGCCAGCTCACCAGGGCAGTTCAATCAGCCCCAGCATTTT. This sequence encodes CASSPGQFNQPQHF. The variable domain in full, with the rest retrieved from reference TRBV18 and TRBJ1-5, is NAGVMQNPRHLVRRRGQEARLRCSPMKGHSHVYWYRQLPEEGLKFMVYLQKENIIDESGMPKERFSAEFPKEGPSILRIQQVVRGDSAAYFCASSPGQFNQPQHFGDGTRLSIL.

This rearrangement joins TRBV10-3 to TRBJ2-2, with D tentatively TRBD1 (6 bases). The CDR3 extends over 17 amino acids. V was pared by 0 bases and J by 1 base, with 12 bases between. Germline CDR1 is ENHRY and CDR2 is SYGVKD. The CDR3 coding sequence is TGTGCCATCAGTGAGTCGGTTCGACAGGAGAACACCGGGGAGCTGTTTTTT. Residues: CAISESVRQENTGELFF.

The chain recombines TRBV6-1 with TRBJ2-7, with 8 nucleotides matching TRBD1. The V gene's germline CDR1 is MNHNS and CDR2 SASEGT. After removal of 0 bases from V and 6 bases from J, the junction contained 7 bases not matched to a gene. The CDR3 contains 15 residues. CDR3 DNA sequence: TGTGCCAGCAGTGAAGCGGACAGGGCCGCCACCGAGCAGTACTTC. Translating it yields CASSEADRAATEQYF.

CDR3 residues: CASSLVGGRGPGYTF. CDR3 DNA: TGTGCCAGCAGCTTAGTCGGTGGCAGGGGGCCTGGCTACACCTTC. The chain carries TRBV7-9 and TRBJ1-2; 8 bases fit TRBD1. This CDR3 spans 15 amino acids. Germline trimming cut 1 base from V and 7 bases from J; bases unmatched to any gene: 8. Germline loops: CDR1 SEHNR, CDR2 FQNEAQ (reference sequence).

The chain joins TRBV5-8 to TRBJ2-1, with D possibly being TRBD2 (5 bases). V was clipped by 0 bases and J by 4 bases, with 8 bases between them. Germline V gene sequence: CDR1 SGHTS, CDR2 YDEGEE. There are 14 residues in the CDR3. For the CDR3, the DNA is TGTGCCAGCAGCTTGGGCGGCGGGTACAATGAGCAGTTCTTC. Amino acid sequence: CASSLGGGYNEQFF.

This chain links TRBV7-9 with TRBJ1-1; D unresolved. The V end lost 5 bases, the J end lost 5 bases, and 6 bases lay between the germline ends. The CDR3 runs to 11 residues. CDR1 is SEHNR, CDR2 FQNEAQ, per germline (reference sequence). As DNA, the CDR3 is TGTGCCAGCAGCCCTATAACTGAAGCTTTCTTT. This codes for CASSPITEAFF.

This clone showed up just a few times. The chain links TRBV4-1 to TRBJ1-6; D perhaps matches TRBD1 (6 bases). The CDR3 consists of 14 residues. Deletions cut 3 bases from V and 6 bases from J, with 9 bases between. Germline CDR1 MGHRA, CDR2 YSYEKL. CDR3 nucleotides: TGCGCCAGCAGCCACTACAGGGTTAATTCACCCCTCCACTTT. Residues: CASSHYRVNSPLHF.

CDR3 sequence: CASSQAWGGTEAFF. In DNA, the CDR3 is TGCGCCAGCAGCCAAGCATGGGGGGGCACTGAAGCTTTCTTT. The chain combines TRBV4-3 with TRBJ1-1; TRBD1 might be the D (5 bases). Looked up from germline, CDR1 is LGHNA and CDR2 is YSLEER. V was trimmed by 1 base and J by 4 bases, leaving 10 bases between them. The CDR3 extends over 14 amino acids.

V and J are TRBV7-9 and TRBJ1-2; TRBD1 matches 7 bases. The CDR3 covers 15 residues. After removal of 5 bases from V and 4 bases from J, the junction contained 10 bases not matched to a gene. Germline V gene sequence: CDR1 SEHNR, CDR2 FQNEAQ (reference sequence). The CDR3 sequence is CASSPWDRKSYGYTF. As DNA, the CDR3 is TGTGCCAGCAGCCCTTGGGACAGAAAGAGCTATGGCTACACCTTC. Complete variable domain (other parts from reference TRBV7-9 and TRBJ1-2): DTGVSQNPRHKITKRGQNVTFRCDPISEHNRLYWYRQTLGQGPEFLTYFQNEAQLEKSRLLSDRFSAERPKGSFSTLEIQRTEQGDSAMYLCASSPWDRKSYGYTFGSGTRLTVV.

This chain joins TRBV11-2 and TRBJ2-7; 11 bases are shared with TRBD1. The CDR3 has 14 amino acids. After removal of 8 bases from V and 3 bases from J, the junction contained 6 bases not matched to a gene. Germline V gene sequence: CDR1 SGHAT, CDR2 FQNNGV. The CDR3 here is CASVSGTGGYEQYF. The CDR3, as DNA: TGTGCCAGCGTGTCCGGGACAGGGGGCTACGAGCAGTACTTC.

The sample holds many counts of this clone. The chain has TRBV9 and TRBJ2-2; D is possibly TRBD1 (8 bases). Germline assignment: CDR1 SGDLS and CDR2 YYNGEE. V lost 3 bases to trimming and J lost 4 bases, with 16 bases between them. The length of the CDR3 is 16 residues. CDR3 loop: CASSAAGQETTGELFF. CDR3 bases: TGTGCCAGCAGCGCAGCGGGACAGGAGACCACCGGGGAGCTGTTTTTT.

The rearrangement links TRBV19 to TRBJ1-2; 10 positions match TRBD1. Germline lookup yields CDR1 LNHDA and CDR2 SQIVND (reference sequence). The CDR3 runs 16 residues. V shed 6 bases, J shed 0 bases, and the junction held 7 bases outside the gene matches. CDR3 nucleotide sequence: TGTGCCAGTAGGGGGGACAGGGGAGAACCTAACTATGGCTACACCTTC. Protein product: CASRGDRGEPNYGYTF.